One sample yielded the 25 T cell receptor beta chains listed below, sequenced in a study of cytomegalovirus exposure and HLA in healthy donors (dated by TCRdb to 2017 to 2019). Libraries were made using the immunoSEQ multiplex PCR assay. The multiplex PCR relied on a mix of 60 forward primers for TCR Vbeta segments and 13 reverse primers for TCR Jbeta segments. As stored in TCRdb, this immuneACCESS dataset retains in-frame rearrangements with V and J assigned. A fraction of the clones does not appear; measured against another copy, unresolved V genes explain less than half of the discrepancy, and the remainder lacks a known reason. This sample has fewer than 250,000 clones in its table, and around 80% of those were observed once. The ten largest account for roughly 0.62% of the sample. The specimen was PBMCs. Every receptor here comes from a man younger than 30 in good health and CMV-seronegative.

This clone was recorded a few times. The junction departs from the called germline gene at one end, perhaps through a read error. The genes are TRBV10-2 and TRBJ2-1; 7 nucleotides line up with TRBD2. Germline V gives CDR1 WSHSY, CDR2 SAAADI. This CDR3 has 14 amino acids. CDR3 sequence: CASSDWLQTTGGVF. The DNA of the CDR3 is TGCGCCAGCAGTGATTGGCTACAGACAACGGGGGGAGTCTTC.

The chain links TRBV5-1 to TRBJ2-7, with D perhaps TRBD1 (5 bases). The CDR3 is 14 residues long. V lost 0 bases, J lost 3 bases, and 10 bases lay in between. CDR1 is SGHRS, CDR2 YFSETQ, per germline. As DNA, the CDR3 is TGCGCCAGCAGCTTGGCGGTAGGGGACTACGAGCAGTACTTC. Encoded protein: CASSLAVGDYEQYF.

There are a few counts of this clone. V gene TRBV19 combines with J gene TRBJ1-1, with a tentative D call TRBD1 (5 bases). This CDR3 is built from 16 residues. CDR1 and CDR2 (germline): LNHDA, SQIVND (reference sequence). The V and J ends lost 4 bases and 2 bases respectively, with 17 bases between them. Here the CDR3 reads CASSKSGAQGNTEAFF. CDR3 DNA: TGTGCCAGTAGTAAAAGCGGGGCTCAAGGAAACACTGAAGCTTTCTTT. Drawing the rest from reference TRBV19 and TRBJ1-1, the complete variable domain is DGGITQSPKYLFRKEGQNVTLSCEQNLNHDAMYWYRQDPGQGLRLIYYSQIVNDFQKGDIAEGYSVSREKKESFPLTVTSAQKNPTAFYLCASSKSGAQGNTEAFFGQGTRLTVV.

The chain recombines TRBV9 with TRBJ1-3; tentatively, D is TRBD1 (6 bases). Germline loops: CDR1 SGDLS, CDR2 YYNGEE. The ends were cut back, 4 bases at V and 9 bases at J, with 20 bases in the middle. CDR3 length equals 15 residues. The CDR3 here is CASSPPTGRDGTIYF. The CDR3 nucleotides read TGTGCCAGCAGCCCCCCGACAGGACGGGACGGCACCATATATTTT.

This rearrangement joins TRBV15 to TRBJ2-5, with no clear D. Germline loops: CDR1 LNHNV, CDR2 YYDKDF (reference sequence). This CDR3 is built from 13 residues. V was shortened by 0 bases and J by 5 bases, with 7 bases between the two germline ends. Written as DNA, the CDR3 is TGTGCCACCAGCAGAGATCGAGAGGAGACCCAGTACTTC. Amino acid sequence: CATSRDREETQYF. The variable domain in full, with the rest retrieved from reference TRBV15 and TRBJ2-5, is DAMVIQNPRYQVTQFGKPVTLSCSQTLNHNVMYWYQQKSSQAPKLLFHYYDKDFNNEADTPDNFQSRRPNTSFCFLDIRSPGLGDTAMYLCATSRDREETQYFGPGTRLLVL.

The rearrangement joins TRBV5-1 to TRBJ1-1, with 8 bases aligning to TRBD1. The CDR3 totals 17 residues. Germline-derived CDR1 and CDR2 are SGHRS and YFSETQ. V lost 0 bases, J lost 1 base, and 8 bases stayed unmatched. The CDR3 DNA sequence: TGCGCCAGCAGCTTGGGGACAGGGAAAAACTCGAACACTGAAGCTTTCTTT. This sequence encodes CASSLGTGKNSNTEAFF.

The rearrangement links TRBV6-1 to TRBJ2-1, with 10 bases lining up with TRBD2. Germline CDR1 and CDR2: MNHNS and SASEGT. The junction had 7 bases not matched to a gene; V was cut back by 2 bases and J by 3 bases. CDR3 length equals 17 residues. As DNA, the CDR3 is TGTGCCAGCAGTGAAAGAACTAGCGGGAAGATCTACAATGAGCAGTTCTTC. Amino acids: CASSERTSGKIYNEQFF.

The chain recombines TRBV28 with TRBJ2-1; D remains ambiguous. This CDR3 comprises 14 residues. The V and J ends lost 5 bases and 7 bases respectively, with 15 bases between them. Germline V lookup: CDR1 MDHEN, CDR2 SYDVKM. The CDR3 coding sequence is TGTGCCAGCAGTCCCCGGGTCCCCAGAAATGAGCAGTTCTTC. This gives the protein CASSPRVPRNEQFF.

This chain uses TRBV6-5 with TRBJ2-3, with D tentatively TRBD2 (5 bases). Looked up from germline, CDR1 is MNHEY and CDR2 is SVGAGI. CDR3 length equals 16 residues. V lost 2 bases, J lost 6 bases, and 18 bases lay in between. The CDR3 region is CASSYNTYLAGDTQYF. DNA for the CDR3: TGTGCCAGCAGTTACAACACGTACTTGGCGGGTGATACGCAGTATTTT.

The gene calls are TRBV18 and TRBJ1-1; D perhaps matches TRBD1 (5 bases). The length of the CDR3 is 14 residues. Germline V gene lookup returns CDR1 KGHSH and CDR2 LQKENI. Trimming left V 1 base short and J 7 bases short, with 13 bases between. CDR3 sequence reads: CASSPRQGGFEAFF. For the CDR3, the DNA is TGTGCCAGCTCACCACGCCAGGGAGGCTTTGAAGCTTTCTTT.

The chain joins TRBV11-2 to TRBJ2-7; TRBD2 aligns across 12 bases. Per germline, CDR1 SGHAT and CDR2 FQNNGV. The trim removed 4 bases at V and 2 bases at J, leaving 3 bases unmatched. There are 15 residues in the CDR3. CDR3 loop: CASSSRTSGTYEQYF. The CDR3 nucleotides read TGTGCCAGCAGCTCCCGGACTAGCGGGACCTACGAGCAGTACTTC.

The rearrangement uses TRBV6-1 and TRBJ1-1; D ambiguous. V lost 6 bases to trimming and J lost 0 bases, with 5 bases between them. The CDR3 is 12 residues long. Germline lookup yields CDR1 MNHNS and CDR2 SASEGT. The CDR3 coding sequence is TGTGCCAGCAGGAGGCTGAACACTGAAGCTTTCTTT. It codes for CASRRLNTEAFF.

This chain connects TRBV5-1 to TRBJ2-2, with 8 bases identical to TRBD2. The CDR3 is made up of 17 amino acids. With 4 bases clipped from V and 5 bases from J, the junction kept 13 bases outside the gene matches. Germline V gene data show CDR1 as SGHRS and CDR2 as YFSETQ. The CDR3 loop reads CASSQRGSGTTTGELFF. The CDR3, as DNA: TGCGCCAGCAGCCAAAGGGGTAGCGGGACGACGACCGGGGAGCTGTTTTTT.

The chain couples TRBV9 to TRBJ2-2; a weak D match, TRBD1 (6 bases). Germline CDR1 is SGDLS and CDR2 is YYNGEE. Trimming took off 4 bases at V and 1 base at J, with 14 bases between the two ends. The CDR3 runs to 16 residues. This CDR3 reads CASSLRGGVNTGELFF. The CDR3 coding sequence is TGTGCCAGCAGCCTCAGGGGCGGAGTGAACACCGGGGAGCTGTTTTTT. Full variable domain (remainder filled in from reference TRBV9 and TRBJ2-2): DSGVTQTPKHLITATGQRVTLRCSPRSGDLSVYWYQQSLDQGLQFLIQYYNGEERAKGNILERFSAQQFPDLHSELNLSSLELGDSALYFCASSLRGGVNTGELFFGEGSRLTVL.

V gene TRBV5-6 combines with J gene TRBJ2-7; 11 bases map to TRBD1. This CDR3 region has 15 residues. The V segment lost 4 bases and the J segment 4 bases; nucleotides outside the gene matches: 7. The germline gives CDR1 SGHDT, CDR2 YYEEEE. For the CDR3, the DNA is TGTGCCAGCAGCGTGATCCGGGACAGGGGGTACGAGCAGTACTTC. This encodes CASSVIRDRGYEQYF.

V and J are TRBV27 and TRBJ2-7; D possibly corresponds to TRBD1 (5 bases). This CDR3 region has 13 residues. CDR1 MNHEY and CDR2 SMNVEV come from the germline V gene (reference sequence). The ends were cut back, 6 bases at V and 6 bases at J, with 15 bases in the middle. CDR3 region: CASSLQGMSEQYF. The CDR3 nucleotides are TGTGCCAGCAGCCTCCAGGGAATGAGCGAGCAGTACTTC.

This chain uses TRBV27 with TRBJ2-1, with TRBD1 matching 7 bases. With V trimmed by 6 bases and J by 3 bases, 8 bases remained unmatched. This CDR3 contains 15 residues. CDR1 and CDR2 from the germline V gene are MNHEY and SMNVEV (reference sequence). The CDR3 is CASRLTGMGYNEQFF. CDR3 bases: TGTGCCAGCAGATTGACAGGGATGGGCTACAATGAGCAGTTCTTC.

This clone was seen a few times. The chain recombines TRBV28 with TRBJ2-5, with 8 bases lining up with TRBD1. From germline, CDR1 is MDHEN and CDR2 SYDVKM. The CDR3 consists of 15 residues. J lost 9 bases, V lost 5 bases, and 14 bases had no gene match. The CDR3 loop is CASSEPGTGLVAQYF. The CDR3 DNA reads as TGTGCCAGCAGTGAGCCCGGGACAGGTCTCGTGGCCCAGTACTTC.

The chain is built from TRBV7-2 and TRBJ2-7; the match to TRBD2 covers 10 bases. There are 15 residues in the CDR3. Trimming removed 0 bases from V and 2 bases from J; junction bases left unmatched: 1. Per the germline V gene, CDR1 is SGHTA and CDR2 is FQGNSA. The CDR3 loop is CASSLAGTSAYEQYF. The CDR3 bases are TGTGCCAGCAGCTTAGCCGGGACTAGCGCCTACGAGCAGTACTTC.

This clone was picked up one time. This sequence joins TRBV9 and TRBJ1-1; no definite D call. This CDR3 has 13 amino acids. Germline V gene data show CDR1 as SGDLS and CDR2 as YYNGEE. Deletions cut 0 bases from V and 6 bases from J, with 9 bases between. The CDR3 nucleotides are TGTGCCAGCAGCGTAGAAAACGACTCTGAAGCTTTCTTT. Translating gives CASSVENDSEAFF.

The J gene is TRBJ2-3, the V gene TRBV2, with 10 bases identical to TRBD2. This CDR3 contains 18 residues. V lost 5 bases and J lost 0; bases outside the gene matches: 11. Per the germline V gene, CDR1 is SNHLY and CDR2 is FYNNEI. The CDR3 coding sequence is TGTGCCAGCAGTCATAAACGGACTAGCGGTGGTAGCACAGATACGCAGTATTTT. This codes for CASSHKRTSGGSTDTQYF.

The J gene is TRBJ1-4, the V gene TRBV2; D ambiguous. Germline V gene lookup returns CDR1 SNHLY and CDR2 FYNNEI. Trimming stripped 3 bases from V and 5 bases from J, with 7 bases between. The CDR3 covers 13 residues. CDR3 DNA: TGTGCCAGCAGTGACGGAGTAAATGAAAAACTGTTTTTT. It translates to CASSDGVNEKLFF.

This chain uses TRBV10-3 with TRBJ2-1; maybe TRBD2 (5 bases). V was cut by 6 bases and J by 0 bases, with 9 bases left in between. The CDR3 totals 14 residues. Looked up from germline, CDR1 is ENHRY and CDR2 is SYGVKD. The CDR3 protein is CAISRDNSYNEQFF. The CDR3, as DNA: TGTGCCATCAGCCGGGATAACTCCTACAATGAGCAGTTCTTC.

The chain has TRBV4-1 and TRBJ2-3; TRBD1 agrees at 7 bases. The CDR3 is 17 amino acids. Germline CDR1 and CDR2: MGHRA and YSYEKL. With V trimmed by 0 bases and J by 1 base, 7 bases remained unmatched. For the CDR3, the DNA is TGCGCCAGCAGCCAAGATCCCCCAACAGGGGGCACAGATACGCAGTATTTT. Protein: CASSQDPPTGGTDTQYF.

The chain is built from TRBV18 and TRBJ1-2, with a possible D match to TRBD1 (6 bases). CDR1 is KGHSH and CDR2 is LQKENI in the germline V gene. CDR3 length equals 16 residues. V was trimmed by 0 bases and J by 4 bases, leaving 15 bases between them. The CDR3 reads CASSPPGQTGGYGYTF. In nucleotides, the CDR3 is TGTGCCAGCTCACCACCGGGTCAGACAGGAGGCTATGGCTACACCTTC.